This entry lists 9 T cell receptor beta chains sequenced from one sample in a study of CD8+CD57+ T cells in acquired aplastic anemia. Only patients with CD8+CD57+ cell expansion on flow cytometry were chosen for sequencing. TCR beta VDJ and CDR3 were profiled, and genomic DNA was the template. TCRdb reprocessed the reads with MiXCR, giving one entry per CDR3 protein. The table shows some 200,000 distinct CDR3 sequences, with 50% to 70% occurring only once. Sequencing was performed on sorted CD4+, CD8+, or CD8+CD57+ T cells (not recorded which) from PBMCs. These receptors originate from a human donor with aplastic anemia.

V gene TRBV2 combines with J gene TRBJ1-3; D is possibly TRBD1 (5 bases). CDR1 is SNHLY and CDR2 is FYNNEI in the germline V gene. CDR3 length: 15 residues. Trimming left V 3 bases short and J 4 bases short, with 13 bases between. CDR3 loop: CASSDAGWSGNTIYF. For the CDR3, the DNA is TGTGCCAGCAGTGACGCAGGGTGGTCGGGAAACACCATATATTTT.

This clonotype occurred a few times. The chain carries TRBV3-1 and TRBJ2-1; weak D call: TRBD2 (5 bases). The CDR3 sequence is 14 residues long. V shed 5 bases and J shed 4 bases, with 12 bases lying between them. CDR1 is LGHDT, CDR2 YNNKEL, per germline (reference sequence). The CDR3 here is CASSDGGLYNEQFF. The CDR3 nucleotides are TGTGCCAGCAGCGATGGAGGCCTTTACAATGAGCAGTTCTTC.

The V and J genes are TRBV20-1 and TRBJ1-2; D remains unclear. In germline, CDR1 is DFQATT, CDR2 SNEGSKA (reference sequence). V was pared by 6 bases and J by 8 bases, with 13 bases between. CDR3 length equals 11 residues. The CDR3 DNA follows: TGCAGTGCCGTCGACTTGGAAGGCTACACCTTC. Its protein product is CSAVDLEGYTF.

This clonotype was observed many times. J is TRBJ2-2 and V is TRBV15; D is possibly TRBD2 (5 bases). The CDR3 contains 12 residues. The V and J ends lost 6 bases and 6 bases respectively, with 8 bases between them. Germline assignment: CDR1 LNHNV and CDR2 YYDKDF (reference sequence). In DNA, the CDR3 is TGTGCCACCAGGCTACTAGCCGGGGAGCTGTTTTTT. Protein sequence: CATRLLAGELFF.

The chain is built from TRBV15 and TRBJ2-1; 8 bases align to TRBD1. The V gene end was trimmed by 0 bases and the J gene end by 10 bases; junction bases not matched to a gene: 8. Germline CDR1 and CDR2: LNHNV and YYDKDF (reference sequence). The CDR3 has 15 residues. The CDR3 loop is CATSRDPAGGGEQFF. The CDR3 DNA is TGTGCCACCAGCAGAGATCCGGCAGGGGGCGGCGAGCAGTTCTTC.

This sequence joins TRBV11-2 and TRBJ1-2, with a tentative D call TRBD1 (5 bases). V lost 3 bases to trimming and J lost 3 bases, with 17 bases between them. The V gene's germline CDR1 is SGHAT and CDR2 FQNNGV. The CDR3 runs to 16 residues. CDR3 protein: CASSFTEQGAYYGYTF. The CDR3, as DNA: TGTGCCAGCAGCTTCACTGAGCAGGGCGCTTACTATGGCTACACCTTC.

This CDR3 reads CASSSKPAYEQYF. The CDR3 nucleotides are TGTGCCAGCAGCTCCAAGCCTGCCTACGAGCAGTACTTC. The J gene is TRBJ2-7, the V gene TRBV7-2; no firm D call. This CDR3 contains 13 residues. Deletions cut 4 bases from V and 2 bases from J, with 9 bases between. Per germline, CDR1 SGHTA and CDR2 FQGNSA.

The chain uses TRBV15 and TRBJ1-2; perhaps TRBD1 as D (6 bases). From germline, CDR1 is LNHNV and CDR2 YYDKDF (reference sequence). Trimming cost V 1 base and J 2 bases, with 8 bases left between them. CDR3 length: 14 amino acids. The CDR3 nucleotides read TGTGCCACCAGCAGAGGGGGGACAAACTATGGCTACACCTTC. Encoded protein: CATSRGGTNYGYTF.

Comment on this clonotype: Mismatch with germline at one junction end may stem from a read error. The rearrangement links TRBV15 to TRBJ2-1; 7 nucleotides line up with TRBD2. This CDR3 is 13 amino acids long. Germline V CDR1 and CDR2: LNHNV, YYDKDF (reference sequence). The CDR3 coding sequence is TGTGCCAGCAGCCTAGTAGGGAGGGGTGAGCAGTTCTTC. As protein: CASSLVGRGEQFF.